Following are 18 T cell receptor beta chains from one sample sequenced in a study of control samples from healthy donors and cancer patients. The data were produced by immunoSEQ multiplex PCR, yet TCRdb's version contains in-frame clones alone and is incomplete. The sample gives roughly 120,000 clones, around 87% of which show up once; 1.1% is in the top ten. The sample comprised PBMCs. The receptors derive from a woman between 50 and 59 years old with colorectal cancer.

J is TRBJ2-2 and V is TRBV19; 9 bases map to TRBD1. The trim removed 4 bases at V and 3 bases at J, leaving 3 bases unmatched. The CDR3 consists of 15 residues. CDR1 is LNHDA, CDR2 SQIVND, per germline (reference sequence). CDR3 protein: CASSRTGGDTGELFF. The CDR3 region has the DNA TGTGCCAGTAGTAGAACAGGGGGCGACACCGGGGAGCTGTTTTTT.

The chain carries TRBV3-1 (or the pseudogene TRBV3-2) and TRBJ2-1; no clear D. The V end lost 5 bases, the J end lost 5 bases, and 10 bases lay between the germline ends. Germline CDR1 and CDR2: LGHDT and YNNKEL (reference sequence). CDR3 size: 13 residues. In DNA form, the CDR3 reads TGTGCCAGCAGCTCCCCGTTGAACAATGAGCAGTTCTTC. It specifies CASSSPLNNEQFF.

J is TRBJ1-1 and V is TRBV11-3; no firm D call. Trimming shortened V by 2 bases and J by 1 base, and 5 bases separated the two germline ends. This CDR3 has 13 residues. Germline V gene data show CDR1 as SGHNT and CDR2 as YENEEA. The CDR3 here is CASSLFPNTEAFF. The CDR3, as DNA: TGTGCCAGCAGCTTATTTCCGAACACTGAAGCTTTCTTT.

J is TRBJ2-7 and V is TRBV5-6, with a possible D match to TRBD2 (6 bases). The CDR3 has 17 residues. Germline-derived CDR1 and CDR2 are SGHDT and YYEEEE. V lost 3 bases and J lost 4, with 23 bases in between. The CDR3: CASSYVSLLGGSYEQYF. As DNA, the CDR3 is TGTGCCAGCAGCTATGTGTCCCTTTTGGGGGGTTCTTACGAGCAGTACTTC.

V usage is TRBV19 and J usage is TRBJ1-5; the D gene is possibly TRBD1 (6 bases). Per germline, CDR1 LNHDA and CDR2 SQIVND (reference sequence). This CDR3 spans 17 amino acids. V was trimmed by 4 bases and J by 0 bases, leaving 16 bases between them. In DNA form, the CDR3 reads TGTGCCAGTAGTACCCCGACAGGAGGATATAGCAATCAGCCCCAGCATTTT. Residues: CASSTPTGGYSNQPQHF.

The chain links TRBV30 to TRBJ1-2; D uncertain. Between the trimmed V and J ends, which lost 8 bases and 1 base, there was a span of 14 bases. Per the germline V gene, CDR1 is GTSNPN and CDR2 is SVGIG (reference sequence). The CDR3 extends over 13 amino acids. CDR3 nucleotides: TGTGCCGGGTGGACGGTCGATAACTATGGCTACACCTTC. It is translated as CAGWTVDNYGYTF.

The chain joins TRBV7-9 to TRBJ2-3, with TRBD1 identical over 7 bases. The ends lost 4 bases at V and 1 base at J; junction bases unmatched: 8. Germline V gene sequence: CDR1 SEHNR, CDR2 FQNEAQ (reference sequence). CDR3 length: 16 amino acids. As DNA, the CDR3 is TGTGCCAGCAGCTCCTCGACAGGGCCTGGCACAGATACGCAGTATTTT. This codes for CASSSSTGPGTDTQYF.

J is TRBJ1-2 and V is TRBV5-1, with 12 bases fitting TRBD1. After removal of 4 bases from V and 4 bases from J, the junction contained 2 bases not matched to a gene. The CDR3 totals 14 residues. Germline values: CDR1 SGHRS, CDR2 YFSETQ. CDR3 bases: TGCGCCAGCAGCCCGGGACAGGGGGCCTATGGCTACACCTTC. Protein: CASSPGQGAYGYTF.

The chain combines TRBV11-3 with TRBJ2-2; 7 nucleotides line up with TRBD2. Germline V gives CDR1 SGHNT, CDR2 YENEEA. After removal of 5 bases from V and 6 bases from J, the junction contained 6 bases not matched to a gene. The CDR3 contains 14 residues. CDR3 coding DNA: TGTGCCAGCAGCACCAACGCGGGAGCCGGGGAGCTGTTTTTT. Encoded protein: CASSTNAGAGELFF.

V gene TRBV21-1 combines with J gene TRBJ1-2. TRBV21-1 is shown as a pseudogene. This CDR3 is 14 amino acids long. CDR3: CALPSRAGLYGYTF. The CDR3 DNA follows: TGTGCCCTTCCTTCTAGGGCGGGGTTGTATGGCTACACCTTC.

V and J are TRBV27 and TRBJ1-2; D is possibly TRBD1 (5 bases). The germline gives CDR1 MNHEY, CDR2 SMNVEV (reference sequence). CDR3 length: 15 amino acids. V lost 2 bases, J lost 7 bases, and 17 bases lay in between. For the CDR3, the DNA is TGTGCCAGCAGTTTAAAGGCAGGGTTTTTCTCTGGCTACACCTTC. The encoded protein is CASSLKAGFFSGYTF.

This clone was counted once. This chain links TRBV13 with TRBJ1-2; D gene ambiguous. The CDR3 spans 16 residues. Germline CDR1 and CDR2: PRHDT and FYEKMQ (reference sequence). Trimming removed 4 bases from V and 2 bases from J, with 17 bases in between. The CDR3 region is CASSSGLTELNYGYTF. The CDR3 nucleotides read TGTGCCAGCAGCTCGGGGTTAACCGAGCTAAACTATGGCTACACCTTC.

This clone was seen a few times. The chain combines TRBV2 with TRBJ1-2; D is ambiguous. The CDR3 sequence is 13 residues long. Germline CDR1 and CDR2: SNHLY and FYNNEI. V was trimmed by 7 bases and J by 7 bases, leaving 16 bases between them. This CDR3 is CASTTGILLGYTF. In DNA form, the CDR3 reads TGTGCCAGCACCACTGGAATCCTGCTTGGCTACACCTTC.

CDR3: CAGRDNRYSPLHF. CDR3 sequence (DNA): TGTGCCGGCCGGGACAATCGATATTCACCCCTCCACTTT. The V call is TRBV6-6, the J call TRBJ1-6, with D perhaps TRBD1 (6 bases). The CDR3 has 13 residues. V was pared by 11 bases and J by 8 bases, with 16 bases between. Germline CDR1 and CDR2: MNHNY and SVGAGI (reference sequence).

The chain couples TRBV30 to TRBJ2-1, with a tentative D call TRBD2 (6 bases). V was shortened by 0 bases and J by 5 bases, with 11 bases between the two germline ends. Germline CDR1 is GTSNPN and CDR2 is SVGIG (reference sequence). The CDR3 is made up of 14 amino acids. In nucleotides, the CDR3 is TGTGCCTGGAGTGTACAACTAGCCAACAATGAGCAGTTCTTC. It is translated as CAWSVQLANNEQFF.

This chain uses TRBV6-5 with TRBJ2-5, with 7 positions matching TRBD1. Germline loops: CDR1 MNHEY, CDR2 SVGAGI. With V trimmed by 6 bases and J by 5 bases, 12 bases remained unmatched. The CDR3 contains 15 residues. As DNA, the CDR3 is TGTGCCAGCAGGCAGGACAGGAGAGGGTCGGAGACCCAGTACTTC. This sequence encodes CASRQDRRGSETQYF.

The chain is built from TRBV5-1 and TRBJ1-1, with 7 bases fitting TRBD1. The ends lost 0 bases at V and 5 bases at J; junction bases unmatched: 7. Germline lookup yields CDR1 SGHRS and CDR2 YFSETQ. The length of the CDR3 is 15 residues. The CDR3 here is CASSLATGKWTEAFF. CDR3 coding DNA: TGCGCCAGCAGCTTGGCGACAGGGAAATGGACTGAAGCTTTCTTT.

CDR3 region: CASSVGLAFYEQYF. For the CDR3, the DNA is TGTGCCAGCAGCGTTGGGCTAGCGTTCTACGAGCAGTACTTC. The chain combines TRBV9 with TRBJ2-7, with D possibly matching TRBD2 (6 bases). The V gene's germline CDR1 is SGDLS and CDR2 YYNGEE. This CDR3 contains 14 residues. V was pared by 2 bases and J by 3 bases, with 12 bases between.